The T cell receptor (beta chain) described here comes from a study of CD8+ T cells in alopecia areata. Turning to the study itself: For 6 to 18 months, tofacitinib was taken, and 6 months off drug followed.

Treatment noted: oral pan-JAK inhibitor, 5-10 mg twice daily. Germline CDR1 and CDR2: LNHNV and YYDKDF (reference sequence). The V and J ends lost 4 bases and 5 bases, in that order; junction bases with no gene match: 14. This CDR3 region has 16 residues. The authors extracted RNA and reverse transcribed it into cDNA as the sequencing template. TCRdb's table, derived via immunoSEQ multiplex PCR, lists solely in-frame clones and lacks some. The sample carries 150,000 to 200,000 clones, roughly 50% recorded once. The sequence derives from a human donor with alopecia areata. The specimen comprised CD8+ T cells sorted from blood, sampled at week 24, from a patient treated with tofacitinib. This chain links TRBV15 with TRBJ2-7; 7 bases line up with TRBD1. The CDR3 bases are TGTGCCACCAGCAACCCAAGGGACAGTCTTGATAACGAGCAGTACTTC. This gives the protein CATSNPRDSLDNEQYF.